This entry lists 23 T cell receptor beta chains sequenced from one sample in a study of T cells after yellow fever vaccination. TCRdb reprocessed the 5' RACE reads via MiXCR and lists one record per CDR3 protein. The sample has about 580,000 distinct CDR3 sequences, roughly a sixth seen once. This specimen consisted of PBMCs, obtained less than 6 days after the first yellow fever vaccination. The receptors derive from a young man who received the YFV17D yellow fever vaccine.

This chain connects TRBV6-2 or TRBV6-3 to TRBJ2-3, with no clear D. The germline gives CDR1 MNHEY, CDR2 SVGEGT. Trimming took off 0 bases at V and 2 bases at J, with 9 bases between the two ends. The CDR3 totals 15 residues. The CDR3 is CASSYSRGHTDTQYF. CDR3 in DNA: TGTGCCAGCAGTTACTCGAGAGGCCACACAGATACGCAGTATTTT.

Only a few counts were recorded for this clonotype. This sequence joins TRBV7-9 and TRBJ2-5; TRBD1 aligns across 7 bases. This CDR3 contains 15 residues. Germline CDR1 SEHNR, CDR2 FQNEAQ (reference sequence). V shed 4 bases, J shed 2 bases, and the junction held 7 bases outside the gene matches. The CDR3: CASSWLLGQQETQYF. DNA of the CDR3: TGTGCCAGCAGCTGGCTTTTGGGACAGCAAGAGACCCAGTACTTC.

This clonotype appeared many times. CDR3 nucleotides: TGTGCCAGCAGCAGCTACAGGGATATAGTAGAGACCCAGTACTTC. It is translated as CASSSYRDIVETQYF. V gene TRBV7-2 combines with J gene TRBJ2-5; possibly TRBD1 for D (6 bases). Trimming took 5 bases from V and 4 from J, leaving 17 bases between them. This CDR3 is built from 15 residues. Per germline, CDR1 SGHTA and CDR2 FQGNSA.

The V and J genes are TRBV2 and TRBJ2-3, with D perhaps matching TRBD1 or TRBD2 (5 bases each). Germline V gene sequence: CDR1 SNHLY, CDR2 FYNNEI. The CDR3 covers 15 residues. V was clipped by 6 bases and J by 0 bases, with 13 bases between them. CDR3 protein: CASSWETASTDTQYF. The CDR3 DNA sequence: TGTGCCAGCAGCTGGGAGACAGCTAGCACAGATACGCAGTATTTT.

The CDR3 nucleotides are TGTGCCAGCAGGGTGCAGGGATCTTCCACTGAAGCTTTCTTT. Translating gives CASRVQGSSTEAFF. This chain joins TRBV6-2 or TRBV6-3 and TRBJ1-1, with a tentative D call TRBD1 (5 bases). Germline V gene data show CDR1 as MNHEY and CDR2 as SVGEGT. The CDR3 has 14 residues. Trimming left V 6 bases short and J 4 bases short, with 15 bases between.

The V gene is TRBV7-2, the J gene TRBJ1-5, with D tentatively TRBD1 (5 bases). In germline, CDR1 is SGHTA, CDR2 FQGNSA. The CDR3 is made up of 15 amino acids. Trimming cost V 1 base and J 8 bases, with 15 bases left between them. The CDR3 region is CASSLDPSRAKPQHF. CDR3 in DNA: TGTGCCAGCAGCTTAGACCCGAGCAGGGCTAAGCCCCAGCATTTT.

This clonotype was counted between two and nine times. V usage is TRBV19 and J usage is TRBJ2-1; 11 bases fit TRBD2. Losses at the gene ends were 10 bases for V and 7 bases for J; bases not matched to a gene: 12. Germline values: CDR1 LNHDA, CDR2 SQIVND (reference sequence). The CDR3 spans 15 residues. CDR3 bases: TGTGCCACGTCGATGGGGACTAGCGGACTAAATGAGCAGTTCTTC. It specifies CATSMGTSGLNEQFF.

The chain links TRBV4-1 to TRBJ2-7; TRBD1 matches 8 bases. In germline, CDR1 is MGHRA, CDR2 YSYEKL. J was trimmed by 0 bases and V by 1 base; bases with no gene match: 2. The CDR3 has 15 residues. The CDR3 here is CASSQGQGASYEQYF. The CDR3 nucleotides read TGCGCCAGCAGCCAAGGGCAGGGGGCCTCCTACGAGCAGTACTTC.

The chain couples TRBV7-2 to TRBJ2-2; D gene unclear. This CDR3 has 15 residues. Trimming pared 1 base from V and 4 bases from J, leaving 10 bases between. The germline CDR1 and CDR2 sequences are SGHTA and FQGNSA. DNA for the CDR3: TGTGCCAGCAGCTTAGTGCCAGGACCCACCGGGGAGCTGTTTTTT. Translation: CASSLVPGPTGELFF.

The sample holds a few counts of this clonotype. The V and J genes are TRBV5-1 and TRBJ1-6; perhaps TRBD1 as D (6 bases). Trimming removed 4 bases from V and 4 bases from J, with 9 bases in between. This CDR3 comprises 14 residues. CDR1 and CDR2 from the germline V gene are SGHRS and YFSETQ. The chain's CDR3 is CASSPTGYNSPLHF. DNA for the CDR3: TGCGCCAGCAGCCCGACAGGATATAATTCACCCCTCCACTTT.

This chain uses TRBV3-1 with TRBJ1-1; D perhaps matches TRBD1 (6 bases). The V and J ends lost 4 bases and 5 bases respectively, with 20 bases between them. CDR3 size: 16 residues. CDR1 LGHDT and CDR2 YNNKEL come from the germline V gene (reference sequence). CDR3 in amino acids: CASSLQGLRFGTEAFF. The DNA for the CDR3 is TGTGCCAGCAGCCTCCAGGGGCTCCGGTTTGGGACTGAAGCTTTCTTT.

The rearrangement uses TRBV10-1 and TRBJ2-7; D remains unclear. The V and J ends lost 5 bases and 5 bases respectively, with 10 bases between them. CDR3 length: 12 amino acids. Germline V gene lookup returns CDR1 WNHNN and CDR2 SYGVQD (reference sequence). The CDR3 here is CASSQNEDEQYF. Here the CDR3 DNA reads TGCGCCAGCAGTCAGAATGAAGACGAGCAGTACTTC.

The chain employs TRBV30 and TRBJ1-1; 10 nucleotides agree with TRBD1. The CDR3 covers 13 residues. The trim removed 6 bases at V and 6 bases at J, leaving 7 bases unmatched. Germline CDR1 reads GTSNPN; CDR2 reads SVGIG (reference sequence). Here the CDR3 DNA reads TGTGCCTGCTCCCGGGACAGGGGCGCTGAAGCTTTCTTT. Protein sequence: CACSRDRGAEAFF.

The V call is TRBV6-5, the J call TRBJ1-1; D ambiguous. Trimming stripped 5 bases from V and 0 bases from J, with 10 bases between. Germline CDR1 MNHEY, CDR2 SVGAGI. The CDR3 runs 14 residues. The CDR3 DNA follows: TGTGCCAGCAGTAACAGAGGGATGAACACTGAAGCTTTCTTT. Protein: CASSNRGMNTEAFF.

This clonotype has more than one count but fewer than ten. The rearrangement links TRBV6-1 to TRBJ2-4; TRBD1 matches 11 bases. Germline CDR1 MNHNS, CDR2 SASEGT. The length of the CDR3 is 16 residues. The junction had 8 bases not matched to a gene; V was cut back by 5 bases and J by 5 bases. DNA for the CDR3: TGTGCCAGCAGTCATCGGACAGGGGGCGATGAAAACATTCAGTACTTC. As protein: CASSHRTGGDENIQYF.

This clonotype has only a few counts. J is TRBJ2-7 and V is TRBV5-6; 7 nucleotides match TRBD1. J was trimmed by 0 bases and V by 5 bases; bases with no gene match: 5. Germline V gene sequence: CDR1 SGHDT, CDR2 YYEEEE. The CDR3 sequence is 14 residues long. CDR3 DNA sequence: TGTGCCAGCAGTAGACAGGGTTTCTCCTACGAGCAGTACGTC. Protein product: CASSRQGFSYEQYV.

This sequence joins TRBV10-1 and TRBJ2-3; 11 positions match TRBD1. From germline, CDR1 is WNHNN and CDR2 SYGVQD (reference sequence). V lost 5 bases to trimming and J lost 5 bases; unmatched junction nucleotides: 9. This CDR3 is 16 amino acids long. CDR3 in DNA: TGCGCCAGCAGTCCGGGACAGGGGGAAATTGGAGATACGCAGTATTTT. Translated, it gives CASSPGQGEIGDTQYF.

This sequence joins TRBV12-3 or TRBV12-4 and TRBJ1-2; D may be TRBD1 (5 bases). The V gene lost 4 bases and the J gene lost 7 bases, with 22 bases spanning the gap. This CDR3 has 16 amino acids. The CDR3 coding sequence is TGTGCCAGCAGTTACGCGCGAACAGGCCTCGAGGGTGGCTACACCTTC. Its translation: CASSYARTGLEGGYTF.

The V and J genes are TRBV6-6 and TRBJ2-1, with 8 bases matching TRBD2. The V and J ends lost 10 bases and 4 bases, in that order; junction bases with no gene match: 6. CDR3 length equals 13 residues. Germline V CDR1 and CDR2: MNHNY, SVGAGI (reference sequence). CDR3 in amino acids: CATAGLEYNEQFF. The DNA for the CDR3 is TGTGCCACCGCGGGACTAGAGTACAATGAGCAGTTCTTC.

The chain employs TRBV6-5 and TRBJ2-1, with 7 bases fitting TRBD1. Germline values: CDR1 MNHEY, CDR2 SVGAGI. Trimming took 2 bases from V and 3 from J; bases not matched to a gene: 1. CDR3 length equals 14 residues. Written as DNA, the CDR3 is TGTGCCAGCAGTTACGGGACAGACTACAATGAGCAGTTCTTC. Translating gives CASSYGTDYNEQFF.

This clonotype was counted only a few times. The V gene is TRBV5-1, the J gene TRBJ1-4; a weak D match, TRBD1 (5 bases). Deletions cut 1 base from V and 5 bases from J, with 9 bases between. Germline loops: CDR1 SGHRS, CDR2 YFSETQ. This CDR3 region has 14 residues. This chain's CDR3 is CASSLNRRNEKLFF. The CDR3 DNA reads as TGCGCCAGCAGCTTGAACAGGCGCAATGAAAAACTGTTTTTT.

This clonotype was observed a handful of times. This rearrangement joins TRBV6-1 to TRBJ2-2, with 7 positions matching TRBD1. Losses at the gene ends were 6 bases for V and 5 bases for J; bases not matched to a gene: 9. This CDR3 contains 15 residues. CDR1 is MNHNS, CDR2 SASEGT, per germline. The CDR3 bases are TGTGCCAGCAGCGATCCTGGACAGGCAACCGGGGAGCTGTTTTTT. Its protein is CASSDPGQATGELFF.

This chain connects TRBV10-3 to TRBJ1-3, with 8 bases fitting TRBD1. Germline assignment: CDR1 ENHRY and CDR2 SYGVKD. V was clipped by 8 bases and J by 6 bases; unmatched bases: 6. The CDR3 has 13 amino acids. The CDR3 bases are TGTGCCATCGCACAGGGGGTTTTAAACACCATATATTTT. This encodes CAIAQGVLNTIYF.